The 7 T cell receptor beta chains in this list originate from one sample, sequenced in a study of CD8 T cells in ankylosing spondylitis. TCRdb reprocessed the 5' RACE reads with MiXCR, giving one entry per CDR3 protein. The sample records 100,000 to 150,000 distinct CDR3 sequences, over 9.5% being singletons. The sample comprised blood, either unsorted or a sorted T cell fraction (not recorded which). The receptors here all came from a female donor with ankylosing spondylitis or in good health (not recorded which).

The chain combines TRBV28 with TRBJ2-5, with 8 bases identical to TRBD1. The CDR3 has 14 residues. Germline values: CDR1 MDHEN, CDR2 SYDVKM. V dropped 3 bases and J dropped 5; count of bases not matched to a gene: 5. The DNA for the CDR3 is TGTGCCAGCAGTTTGGCAGGGGGCTTGGAGACCCAGTACTTC. Its translation: CASSLAGGLETQYF.

This clonotype has at least ten counts. The chain joins TRBV24-1 to TRBJ2-4; D is ambiguous. Between the trimmed V and J ends, which lost 2 bases and 7 bases, there was a span of 8 bases. Germline CDR1 is KGHDR and CDR2 is SFDVKD. The CDR3 totals 13 residues. The CDR3 DNA sequence: TGTGCCACCAGTGATTCTCTACGGAACATTCAGTACTTC. Translation gives CATSDSLRNIQYF.

A note on this clonotype: One end of the junction fails to match germline, which may point to a read error. The chain combines TRBV24-1 with TRBJ2-3, with 10 bases lining up with TRBD1. CDR3 length: 16 amino acids. The V gene's germline CDR1 is KGHDR and CDR2 SFDVKD. CDR3 sequence (DNA): TGTGCCACCAGCGCCATGGACAGGGGGGATGGAGATACGCATTATTTT. This translates into CATSAMDRGDGDTHYF.

This clonotype was recorded at least ten times. The CDR3 DNA is TGTGCCAGCAGTTTACTCCAGATGGACACCATATATTTT. Its protein is CASSLLQMDTIYF. The rearrangement links TRBV12-3 or TRBV12-4 to TRBJ1-3; D unresolved. This CDR3 spans 13 amino acids. Trimming stripped 2 bases from V and 8 bases from J, with 10 bases between.

At least ten counts were recorded for this clonotype. J is TRBJ1-6 and V is TRBV5-1, with no clear D. Germline V gene data show CDR1 as SGHRS and CDR2 as YFSETQ. Trimming cost V 3 bases and J 10 bases, with 14 bases left between them. CDR3 length equals 14 residues. CDR3 region: CASSSDFGRSPLHF. CDR3 DNA sequence: TGCGCCAGCAGCTCGGACTTTGGGAGGTCACCCCTCCACTTT.

This clonotype was detected many times. The CDR3 DNA is TGTGCCAGCAGCTCCCCCCTTTACACAGATACGCAGTATTTT. Protein: CASSSPLYTDTQYF. This chain joins TRBV7-2 and TRBJ2-3; D unclear. CDR3 size: 14 residues. The V end was cut by 4 bases, the J end by 2 bases, with 10 bases between. The germline gives CDR1 SGHTA, CDR2 FQGNSA.

This clonotype has just a few counts. Here the CDR3 DNA reads TGTGCCTGGAGTGTAGGCGCCTCCGAGTTCTTC. Amino acid sequence: CAWSVGASEFF. V and J are TRBV30 and TRBJ2-1, with no clear D. The germline V and J ends were trimmed by 0 bases and 14 bases, with 11 bases remaining between them. From germline, CDR1 is GTSNPN and CDR2 SVGIG (reference sequence). This CDR3 region has 11 residues.